This TCR beta chain comes out of a study of blood T cell repertoires in COVID-19. Study-level information: PBMCs, B-cell-depleted T cells, or T cells provided the cDNA or gDNA that made up the material.

The CDR3 has 14 residues. Germline CDR1 SGDLS, CDR2 YYNGEE. V lost 0 bases and J 7 bases, leaving 14 bases between the germline ends. This table comes from immunoSEQ multiplex PCR, and its TCRdb copy is limited to in-frame clones, with some not included. The data hold 14,000 to 15,000 clones, with roughly 92% observed a single time. In its sample, this clone was seen once. Sequenced input: peripheral blood. The receptor was derived from a human donor with active COVID-19. The donor label of this sample is uncertain. The chain employs TRBV9 and TRBJ2-7, with D possibly TRBD2 on 5 matching bases. CDR3: CASSVASATGEQYF. CDR3 bases: TGTGCCAGCAGCGTAGCTTCAGCGACGGGGGAGCAGTACTTC. The full variable domain, its missing parts supplied by reference TRBV9 and TRBJ2-7, is DSGVTQTPKHLITATGQRVTLRCSPRSGDLSVYWYQQSLDQGLQFLIQYYNGEERAKGNILERFSAQQFPDLHSELNLSSLELGDSALYFCASSVASATGEQYFGPGTRLTVT.